Listed here are 29 T cell receptor beta chains from one sample, sequenced in a study of OX40 agonist ivuxolimab in advanced cancers. Repertoires were generated with immunoSEQ multiplex PCR, while TCRdb's copy carries only in-frame clones and drops some. The data hold tens of thousands of clones, with roughly 84% observed a single time. Sequences were derived from CD4+ or CD8+ T cells sorted from blood, sampled in a trial of the OX40 agonist ivuxolimab. These receptors all come from an adult with an advanced solid tumor such as melanoma, head and neck, liver or kidney cancer.

The gene calls are TRBV29-1 and TRBJ2-6; 10 nucleotides line up with TRBD1. V trimming: 7 bases; J trimming: 2 bases; junction bases outside the gene matches: 8. Per germline, CDR1 SQVTM and CDR2 ANQGSEA. The CDR3 spans 16 residues. The CDR3 loop reads CSARTGGFTGANVLTF. As DNA, the CDR3 is TGCAGCGCACGGACAGGGGGTTTCACTGGGGCCAACGTCCTGACTTTC.

This chain joins TRBV7-9 and TRBJ2-5, with no clear D. Germline CDR1 is SEHNR and CDR2 is FQNEAQ (reference sequence). Trimming shortened V by 5 bases and J by 4 bases, and 14 bases separated the two germline ends. This CDR3 is built from 14 residues. CDR3 amino acids: CASSPIGRLETQYF. DNA for the CDR3: TGTGCCAGCAGCCCGATTGGGCGGTTAGAGACCCAGTACTTC.

This CDR3 is CASSYLNRVREQYF. In DNA form, the CDR3 reads TGTGCCAGCAGTTACTTAAACAGGGTCCGCGAGCAGTACTTC. V gene TRBV6-5 combines with J gene TRBJ2-7; maybe TRBD1 (6 bases). The germline V gene encodes CDR1 MNHEY and CDR2 SVGAGI. V was clipped by 1 base and J by 6 bases, with 13 bases between them. This CDR3 region has 14 residues.

The gene calls are TRBV19 and TRBJ1-2; D perhaps matches TRBD1 (6 bases). This CDR3 spans 15 amino acids. Germline CDR1 and CDR2: LNHDA and SQIVND (reference sequence). V lost 4 bases, J lost 8 bases, and 20 bases lay in between. DNA of the CDR3: TGTGCCAGTAGTAGCTACAGGGACCCGGGCGGAGGCTACACCTTC. Protein product: CASSSYRDPGGGYTF.

This rearrangement joins TRBV7-9 to TRBJ2-7; 8 nucleotides match TRBD2. Germline lookup yields CDR1 SEHNR and CDR2 FQNEAQ (reference sequence). The CDR3 totals 14 residues. V gave up 7 bases and J gave up 0 bases; unmatched junction bases: 5. CDR3 in amino acids: CASNLGGGSYEQYF. In DNA form, the CDR3 reads TGTGCCAGCAACCTCGGGGGGGGCTCCTACGAGCAGTACTTC.

This clone rates as medium-sized (0.01 to 0.1%). The rearrangement links TRBV2 to TRBJ1-1; TRBD1 aligns across 12 bases. The CDR3 has 16 amino acids. Germline CDR1 and CDR2: SNHLY and FYNNEI. V lost 6 bases and J lost 1; bases outside the gene matches: 6. The chain's CDR3 is CASRPGQGAGNTEAFF. The CDR3 DNA reads TGTGCCAGCAGACCGGGACAGGGGGCGGGGAACACTGAAGCTTTCTTT.

This chain connects TRBV7-3 to TRBJ1-1, with D unresolved. The germline V and J ends were trimmed by 5 bases and 1 base, with 11 bases remaining between them. Germline V gene lookup returns CDR1 SGHTA and CDR2 FQGTGA. The CDR3 has 14 amino acids. CDR3 bases: TGTGCCAGCAGCCCCTCGAGCGGGAACACTGAAGCTTTCTTT. Translating it yields CASSPSSGNTEAFF.

The V and J genes are TRBV11-3 and TRBJ2-1; 8 bases are a match to TRBD2. V trimming: 5 bases; J trimming: 3 bases; junction bases outside the gene matches: 3. Germline CDR1 SGHNT, CDR2 YENEEA. This CDR3 is 14 amino acids long. The CDR3 protein is CASSRGLDYNEQFF. In DNA, the CDR3 is TGTGCCAGCAGCCGGGGACTAGACTACAATGAGCAGTTCTTC.

The gene calls are TRBV30 and TRBJ2-3; D remains ambiguous. Between the trimmed V and J ends, which lost 5 bases and 2 bases, there was a span of 8 bases. Germline-derived CDR1 and CDR2 are GTSNPN and SVGIG (reference sequence). This CDR3 is 12 amino acids long. CDR3 in DNA: TGTGCCTGGGACCTAACCACAGATACGCAGTATTTT. Translated, it gives CAWDLTTDTQYF. The full variable domain, in which reference TRBV30 and TRBJ2-3 provide the parts outside the CDR3, is SQTIHQWPATLVQPVGSPLSLECTVEGTSNPNLYWYRQAAGRGLQLLFYSVGIGQISSEVPQNLSASRPQDRQFILSSKKLLLSDSGFYLCAWDLTTDTQYFGPGTRLTVL.

The rearrangement joins TRBV5-1 to TRBJ1-5; TRBD1 might be the D (5 bases). CDR1 is SGHRS and CDR2 is YFSETQ in the germline V gene. V lost 0 bases and J 4 bases, leaving 14 bases between the germline ends. The CDR3 contains 16 residues. CDR3 sequence (DNA): TGCGCCAGCAGCTTGGGGTTTGGGGGGGAAAATCAGCCCCAGCATTTT. This sequence encodes CASSLGFGGENQPQHF.

The rearrangement links TRBV18 to TRBJ1-4; TRBD1 agrees at 7 bases. Trimming took 3 bases from V and 6 from J; bases not matched to a gene: 10. Germline values: CDR1 KGHSH, CDR2 LQKENI. The CDR3 sequence is 16 residues long. The DNA for the CDR3 is TGTGCCAGCTCACCTAACCGACAGGGCAGAGATGAAAAACTGTTTTTT. Translation: CASSPNRQGRDEKLFF.

The chain links TRBV7-9 to TRBJ2-7; tentatively, D is TRBD1 or TRBD2 (5 bases each). CDR1 and CDR2 from the germline V gene are SEHNR and FQNEAQ (reference sequence). The V and J ends lost 7 bases and 0 bases respectively, with 10 bases between them. The CDR3 is 13 amino acids. Here the CDR3 reads CASNRDLSYEQYF. The CDR3 region has the DNA TGTGCCAGCAACCGGGACCTCTCCTACGAGCAGTACTTC.

Only a few counts were recorded for this clone. This chain uses TRBV19 with TRBJ1-1; a possible D gene is TRBD1 (6 bases). V shed 6 bases and J shed 3 bases, with 11 bases lying between them. Germline V CDR1 and CDR2: LNHDA, SQIVND (reference sequence). The CDR3 has 13 residues. As DNA, the CDR3 is TGTGCCAGTAGCCAGGGGAGGGACACTGAAGCTTTCTTT. Protein sequence: CASSQGRDTEAFF.

The chain carries TRBV19 and TRBJ2-1, with a tentative D call TRBD1 (6 bases). This CDR3 is built from 16 residues. Trimming shortened V by 6 bases and J by 5 bases, and 20 bases separated the two germline ends. In germline, CDR1 is LNHDA, CDR2 SQIVND (reference sequence). The CDR3 DNA is TGTGCCAGTAGCGCTCGATCCTTGGGGGCCGACAATGAGCAGTTCTTC. It encodes CASSARSLGADNEQFF.

The chain couples TRBV15 to TRBJ1-2; tentative D call: TRBD1 (6 bases). V lost 1 base and J 4 bases, leaving 7 bases between the germline ends. The germline V gene has CDR1 LNHNV and CDR2 YYDKDF (reference sequence). This CDR3 is 13 amino acids long. The CDR3 sequence is CATSRGTVYGYTF. The CDR3 DNA sequence: TGTGCCACCAGCAGAGGGACAGTCTATGGCTACACCTTC.

The V call is TRBV6-5, the J call TRBJ2-1, with a tentative D call TRBD1 (6 bases). This CDR3 is built from 13 residues. The ends were cut back, 6 bases at V and 6 bases at J, with 12 bases in the middle. Germline V CDR1 and CDR2: MNHEY, SVGAGI. The CDR3: CASSRQDLNEQFF. The DNA for the CDR3 is TGTGCCAGCAGCCGACAGGACCTCAATGAGCAGTTCTTC.

J is TRBJ1-5 and V is TRBV6-6; D is perhaps TRBD1 (6 bases). Looked up from germline, CDR1 is MNHNY and CDR2 is SVGAGI (reference sequence). Trimming took 3 bases from V and 5 from J, leaving 8 bases between them. CDR3 length equals 13 residues. The CDR3 here is CASSYKGDQPQHF. DNA for the CDR3: TGTGCCAGCAGTTATAAGGGGGATCAGCCCCAGCATTTT.

The V call is TRBV4-2, the J call TRBJ2-1; 10 positions agree with TRBD2. CDR1 LGHNA and CDR2 YNFKEQ come from the germline V gene. V gave up 4 bases and J gave up 5 bases; unmatched junction bases: 8. There are 16 residues in the CDR3. CDR3 residues: CASSPSRLAGDNEQFF. The CDR3 DNA is TGTGCCAGCAGCCCCTCGAGGCTAGCGGGGGACAATGAGCAGTTCTTC.

The chain couples TRBV7-9 to TRBJ1-2, with TRBD1 as a possible D gene (5 bases). CDR1 is SEHNR and CDR2 is FQNEAQ in the germline V gene (reference sequence). The CDR3 totals 14 residues. Trimming removed 4 bases at V and 4 bases at J, with 13 bases between. The CDR3 DNA reads as TGTGCCAGCAGCTCCGTCTCGGGGGGCTATGGCTACACCTTC. It translates to CASSSVSGGYGYTF.

CDR3 sequence reads: CASSTMQRWSNSNQPQHF. In nucleotides, the CDR3 is TGTGCCAGCAGCACTATGCAACGATGGAGTAATAGCAATCAGCCCCAGCATTTT. This rearrangement joins TRBV21-1 to TRBJ1-5. TRBV21-1 is marked as a pseudogene. This CDR3 has 18 amino acids.

The chain has TRBV7-9 and TRBJ1-2; TRBD1 aligns across 10 bases. Trimming cost V 3 bases and J 4 bases; bases outside gene matches: 8. The CDR3 covers 16 residues. Germline V CDR1 and CDR2: SEHNR, FQNEAQ (reference sequence). This chain's CDR3 is CASSLSVTGGGYGYTF. The CDR3 bases are TGTGCCAGCAGCTTGTCGGTGACAGGGGGCGGCTATGGCTACACCTTC. The complete variable domain, with remaining parts taken from reference TRBV7-9 and TRBJ1-2, reads DTGVSQNPRHKITKRGQNVTFRCDPISEHNRLYWYRQTLGQGPEFLTYFQNEAQLEKSRLLSDRFSAERPKGSFSTLEIQRTEQGDSAMYLCASSLSVTGGGYGYTFGSGTRLTVV.

The chain employs TRBV6-1 and TRBJ1-2; TRBD1 is a possible D gene (5 bases). This CDR3 comprises 14 residues. Trimming took off 2 bases at V and 7 bases at J, with 14 bases between the two ends. Per germline, CDR1 MNHNS and CDR2 SASEGT. The CDR3: CASSETRGVGGYTF. As DNA, the CDR3 is TGTGCCAGCAGTGAAACCCGGGGGGTAGGTGGCTACACCTTC.

The J gene is TRBJ1-2, the V gene TRBV6-5; tentatively, D is TRBD1 (5 bases). From germline, CDR1 is MNHEY and CDR2 SVGAGI. The CDR3 is 15 residues long. Trimming left V 2 bases short and J 4 bases short, with 14 bases between. CDR3 protein: CASSYLGGSSYGYTF. CDR3 in DNA: TGTGCCAGCAGTTACCTCGGGGGTTCCAGCTATGGCTACACCTTC.

This rearrangement joins TRBV11-2 to TRBJ1-6; no clear D gene. The CDR3 loop spans 15 amino acids. Germline CDR1 is SGHAT and CDR2 is FQNNGV. Trimming removed 1 base from V and 10 bases from J, with 14 bases in between. The CDR3 protein is CASSLVKQNNSPLHF. Written as DNA, the CDR3 is TGTGCCAGCAGCTTAGTAAAACAGAACAACTCACCCCTCCACTTT.

V usage is TRBV10-3 and J usage is TRBJ1-1, with TRBD1 matching over 8 bases. Per germline, CDR1 ENHRY and CDR2 SYGVKD. J lost 9 bases, V lost 0 bases, and 9 bases had no gene match. The CDR3 totals 15 residues. CDR3 bases: TGTGCCATCAGTGAGTCCGTAGGGACAGGAGGGAAAGCTTTCTTT. Translation: CAISESVGTGGKAFF.

The chain recombines TRBV29-1 with TRBJ1-2, with D hard to call. With 4 bases removed from V and 4 bases from J, the gap between germline ends came to 7 bases. The CDR3 consists of 11 residues. Germline assignment: CDR1 SQVTM and CDR2 ANQGSEA. This CDR3 is CSVVGTYGYTF. The CDR3 DNA sequence: TGCAGCGTTGTTGGAACCTATGGCTACACCTTC.

V and J are TRBV19 and TRBJ1-2; D possibly corresponds to TRBD1 (5 bases). Germline assignment: CDR1 LNHDA and CDR2 SQIVND (reference sequence). Trimming took 3 bases from V and 4 from J, leaving 9 bases between them. There are 13 residues in the CDR3. The CDR3 DNA sequence: TGTGCCAGTAGTATTGATGACAGCTATGGCTACACCTTC. It codes for CASSIDDSYGYTF. Filled out from reference TRBV19 and TRBJ1-2, the complete variable domain reads DGGITQSPKYLFRKEGQNVTLSCEQNLNHDAMYWYRQDPGQGLRLIYYSQIVNDFQKGDIAEGYSVSREKKESFPLTVTSAQKNPTAFYLCASSIDDSYGYTFGSGTRLTVV.

The chain has TRBV2 and TRBJ2-3; TRBD2 agrees at 13 bases. Germline CDR1 and CDR2: SNHLY and FYNNEI. The CDR3 length is 24 residues. Losses at the gene ends were 3 bases for V and 2 bases for J; bases not matched to a gene: 26. Here the CDR3 reads CASSERVGIEPGLAGKYPTDTQYF. The CDR3 coding sequence is TGTGCCAGCAGTGAGAGGGTTGGGATTGAACCGGGACTAGCGGGGAAATACCCCACAGATACGCAGTATTTT. Full variable domain (rest looked up from reference TRBV2 and TRBJ2-3): EPEVTQTPSHQVTQMGQEVILRCVPISNHLYFYWYRQILGQKVEFLVSFYNNEISEKSEIFDDQFSVERPDGSNFTLKIRSTKLEDSAMYFCASSERVGIEPGLAGKYPTDTQYFGPGTRLTVL.

The chain has TRBV7-2 and TRBJ1-4; unclear D gene. The V end was cut by 2 bases, the J end by 0 bases, with 7 bases between. The CDR3 is made up of 15 amino acids. Germline values: CDR1 SGHTA, CDR2 FQGNSA. The CDR3 coding sequence is TGTGCCAGCAGCTTAATGGCTGCAACTAATGAAAAACTGTTTTTT. Encoded protein: CASSLMAATNEKLFF. The complete variable domain, with remaining parts taken from reference TRBV7-2 and TRBJ1-4, reads GAGVSQSPSNKVTEKGKDVELRCDPISGHTALYWYRQSLGQGLEFLIYFQGNSAPDKSGLPSDRFSAERTGGSVSTLTIQRTQQEDSAVYLCASSLMAATNEKLFFGSGTQLSVL.